These 7 T cell receptor beta chains share one sample of origin, sequenced in a study of cytomegalovirus exposure and HLA in healthy donors. With 60 Vbeta and 13 Jbeta primers, the PCR was carried out. Data came from immunoSEQ multiplex PCR; TCRdb stores just in-frame clones and leaves some out. Seen here are around 170,000 clones, 80% to 85% observed once, and the top ten hold 6.3%. Sequenced input: PBMCs. The receptors were gathered from a man aged 40-55 years in good health and CMV-seropositive.

This chain connects TRBV7-9 to TRBJ1-6; 8 nucleotides line up with TRBD1. Germline trimming cut 5 bases from V and 8 bases from J; bases unmatched to any gene: 11. Germline V gives CDR1 SEHNR, CDR2 FQNEAQ (reference sequence). This CDR3 comprises 16 residues. The CDR3 DNA reads TGTGCCAGCAGCCCATCCCTCGGGACAGGCTATTCACCCCTCCACTTT. Amino acids: CASSPSLGTGYSPLHF.

V gene TRBV19 combines with J gene TRBJ2-1, with 7 nucleotides matching TRBD2. This CDR3 has 16 residues. V lost 5 bases and J lost 0; bases outside the gene matches: 7. The germline gives CDR1 LNHDA, CDR2 SQIVND (reference sequence). The CDR3 DNA reads TGTGCCAGTAGTTCGCTAGCGGCTAGCTCCTACAATGAGCAGTTCTTC. Translating gives CASSSLAASSYNEQFF.

The chain carries TRBV11-2 and TRBJ2-3; D may be TRBD1 (5 bases). There are 14 residues in the CDR3. Germline V gene data show CDR1 as SGHAT and CDR2 as FQNNGV. V lost 6 bases, J lost 6 bases, and 16 bases lay in between. CDR3 sequence: CASRLGQGWDTQYF. In DNA form, the CDR3 reads TGTGCCAGCAGGCTAGGGCAGGGATGGGATACGCAGTATTTT.

J is TRBJ2-5 and V is TRBV5-4, with D perhaps TRBD1 (7 bases). Trimming pared 3 bases from V and 1 base from J, leaving 10 bases between. Per germline, CDR1 SGHNT and CDR2 YYREEE (reference sequence). The CDR3 has 14 residues. The CDR3 region has the DNA TGTGCCAGCAGCTCGGGGGACAGCCAAGAGACCCAGTACTTC. As protein: CASSSGDSQETQYF.

The V gene is TRBV6-5, the J gene TRBJ1-5; 9 bases line up with TRBD1. This CDR3 is built from 14 residues. V shed 6 bases and J 7 bases; nucleotides not matched to a gene: 7. The germline V gene has CDR1 MNHEY and CDR2 SVGAGI. CDR3 nucleotides: TGTGCCAGCAGCCGACAGGGGGAAGGACAGCCCCAGCATTTT. Its translation is CASSRQGEGQPQHF.

This chain links TRBV5-4 with TRBJ2-7, with TRBD1 identical over 7 bases. V was clipped by 0 bases and J by 0 bases; unmatched bases: 6. Germline CDR1 is SGHNT and CDR2 is YYREEE (reference sequence). This CDR3 is built from 16 residues. DNA of the CDR3: TGTGCCAGCAGCTTGGGGGGGACAGTTGTCTCCTACGAGCAGTACTTC. Encoded protein: CASSLGGTVVSYEQYF.

CDR3 nucleotide sequence: TGTGCCAGCAGACCTCAGGGTGGCTCGAACTATGGCTACACCTTC. It codes for CASRPQGGSNYGYTF. This chain joins TRBV2 and TRBJ1-2; a weak D match, TRBD1 (5 bases). In germline, CDR1 is SNHLY, CDR2 FYNNEI. The CDR3 contains 15 residues. Trimming took 6 bases from V and 2 from J, leaving 16 bases between them.